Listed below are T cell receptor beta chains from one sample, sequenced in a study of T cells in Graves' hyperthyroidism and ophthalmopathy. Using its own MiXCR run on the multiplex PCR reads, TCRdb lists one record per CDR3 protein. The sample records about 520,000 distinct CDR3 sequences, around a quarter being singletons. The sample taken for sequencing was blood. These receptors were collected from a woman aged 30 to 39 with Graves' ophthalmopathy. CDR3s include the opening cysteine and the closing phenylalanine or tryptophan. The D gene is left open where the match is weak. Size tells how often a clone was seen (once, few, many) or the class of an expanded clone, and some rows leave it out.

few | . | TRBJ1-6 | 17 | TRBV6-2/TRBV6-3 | CASSYVTSGAQDSPLHF | TGTGCCAGCAGTTATGTTACGTCCGGAGCTCAGGATTCACCCCTCCACTTT
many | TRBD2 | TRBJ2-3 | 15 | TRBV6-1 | CASSAGLVGTDTQYF | TGTGCCAGCAGTGCCGGACTAGTGGGCACAGATACGCAGTATTTT
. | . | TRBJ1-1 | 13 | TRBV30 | CAWKQGENTEAFF | TGTGCCTGGAAACAGGGAGAGAACACTGAAGCTTTCTTT
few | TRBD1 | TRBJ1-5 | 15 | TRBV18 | CASSQYRDRVQPQHF | TGTGCCAGCTCCCAGTACCGGGACAGGGTTCAGCCCCAGCATTTT
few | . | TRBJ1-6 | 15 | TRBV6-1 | CASSMGVSYNSPLHF | TGTGCCAGCAGTATGGGGGTTTCCTATAATTCACCCCTCCACTTT
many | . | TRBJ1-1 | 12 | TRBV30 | CAWRGPGQKAFF | TGTGCCTGGAGAGGACCCGGACAGAAAGCTTTCTTT
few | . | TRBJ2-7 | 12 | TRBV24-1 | CATSQGSYEQYF | TGTGCCACCTCGCAGGGATCCTACGAGCAGTACTTC
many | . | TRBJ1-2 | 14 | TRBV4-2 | CASSQAQGSYGYTF | TGTGCCAGCAGCCAAGCCCAGGGGTCCTATGGCTACACCTTC
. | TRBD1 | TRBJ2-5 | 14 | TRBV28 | CASSMDRGLETQYF | TGTGCCAGCAGTATGGACAGGGGGCTTGAGACCCAGTACTTC
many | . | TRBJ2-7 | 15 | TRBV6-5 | CASSYTGDTSYEQYF | TGTGCCAGCAGTTACACCGGGGACACCTCCTACGAGCAGTACTTC
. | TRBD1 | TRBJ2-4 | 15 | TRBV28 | CASSSPDRVGDIQYF | TGTGCCAGCAGTTCTCCGGACAGGGTTGGAGACATTCAGTACTTC
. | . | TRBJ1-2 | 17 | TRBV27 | CASRGSRTRRANYGYTF | TGTGCCAGTAGGGGATCGCGGACCCGTAGGGCGAACTATGGCTACACCTTC
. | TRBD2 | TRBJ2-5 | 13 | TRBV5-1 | CASTWTSTETQYF | TGCGCCAGCACCTGGACTAGTACGGAGACCCAGTACTTC
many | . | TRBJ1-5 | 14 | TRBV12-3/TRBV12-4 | CASSFLGSNQPQHF | TGTGCCAGCAGTTTTCTGGGCTCCAATCAGCCCCAGCATTTT
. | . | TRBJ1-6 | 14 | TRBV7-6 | CASSLGGEGSPLHF | TGTGCCAGCAGCTTAGGGGGGGAAGGCTCACCCCTCCACTTT
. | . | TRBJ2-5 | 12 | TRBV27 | CASKDYKETQYF | TGTGCCAGCAAGGACTATAAAGAGACCCAGTACTTC
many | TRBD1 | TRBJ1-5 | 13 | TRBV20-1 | CSASDRGGRPQHF | TGCAGTGCTAGCGACAGGGGGGGTCGGCCCCAGCATTTT
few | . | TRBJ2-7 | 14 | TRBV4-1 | CASSRGWTGYEQYF | TGCGCCAGCAGCCGTGGATGGACTGGCTACGAGCAGTACTTC
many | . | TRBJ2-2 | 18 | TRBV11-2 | CASSLDRVGQTNTGELFF | TGTGCCAGCAGCTTAGATCGCGTGGGTCAAACGAACACCGGGGAGCTGTTTTTT
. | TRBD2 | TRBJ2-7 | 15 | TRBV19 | CASSEVAGTFYEQYF | TGTGCCAGTAGTGAGGTAGCGGGGACCTTCTACGAGCAGTACTTC
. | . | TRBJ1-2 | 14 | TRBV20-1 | CSARSAARDYGYTF | TGCAGTGCTAGGTCGGCAGCGAGAGACTATGGCTACACCTTC
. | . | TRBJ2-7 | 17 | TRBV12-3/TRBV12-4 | CASSLALGGGLSYEQYF | TGTGCCAGCAGTTTAGCGCTGGGCGGGGGCCTTTCCTACGAGCAGTACTTC
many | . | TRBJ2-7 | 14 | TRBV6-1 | CASSDRESSYEQYF | TGTGCCAGCAGTGACAGAGAGAGCTCCTACGAGCAGTACTTC
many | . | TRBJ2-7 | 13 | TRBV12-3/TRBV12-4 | CASSLAGTLRTYF | TGTGCCAGCAGTTTAGCGGGGACCCTGAGGACGTACTTC
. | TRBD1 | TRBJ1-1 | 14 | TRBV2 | CASIRDRGNTEAFF | TGTGCCAGCATCCGGGACAGAGGGAACACTGAAGCTTTCTTT
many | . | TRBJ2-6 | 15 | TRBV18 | CASSPSESGANVLTF | TGTGCCAGCTCACCCTCGGAATCTGGGGCCAACGTCCTGACTTTC
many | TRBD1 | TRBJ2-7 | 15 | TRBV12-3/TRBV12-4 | CASSSGTGDSYEQYF | TGTGCCAGCAGTTCAGGGACAGGGGATTCCTACGAGCAGTACTTC
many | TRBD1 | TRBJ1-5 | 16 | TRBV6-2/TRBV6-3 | CASSKPTGDSNQPQHF | TGTGCCAGCAGTAAACCGACAGGGGATAGCAATCAGCCCCAGCATTTT
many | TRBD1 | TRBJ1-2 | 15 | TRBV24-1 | CATSDPPTGGNGYTF | TGTGCCACCAGTGATCCCCCGACAGGGGGCAATGGCTACACCTTC
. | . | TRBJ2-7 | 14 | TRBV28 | CASSLVAGNREQYF | TGTGCCAGCAGTTTGGTTGCGGGGAACCGCGAGCAGTACTTC
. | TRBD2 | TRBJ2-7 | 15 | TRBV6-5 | CASSYSFGGGYEQYF | TGTGCCAGCAGTTACTCGTTTGGGGGAGGGTACGAGCAGTACTTC
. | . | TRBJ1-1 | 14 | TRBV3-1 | CASSQSSVNTEAFF | TGTGCCAGCAGCCAATCGTCCGTGAACACTGAAGCTTTCTTT
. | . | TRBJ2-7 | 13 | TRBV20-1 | CSATGAHSYEQYF | TGCAGTGCTACAGGGGCCCACTCCTACGAGCAGTACTTC
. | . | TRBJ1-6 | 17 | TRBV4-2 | CASSQDRGSSYNSPLHF | TGTGCCAGCAGCCAAGATCGTGGGAGCTCCTATAATTCACCCCTCCACTTT
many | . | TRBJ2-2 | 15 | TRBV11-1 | CASSPAYRLTGELFF | TGTGCCAGCAGCCCTGCATATAGGCTCACCGGGGAGCTGTTTTTT
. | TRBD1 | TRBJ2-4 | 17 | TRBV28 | CASSLWDRGLSKNIQYF | TGTGCCAGCAGTTTGTGGGACAGGGGGTTGTCCAAAAACATTCAGTACTTC
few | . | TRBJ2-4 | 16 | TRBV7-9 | CASSLAGLGAKNIQYF | TGTGCCAGCAGCTTAGCGGGGTTAGGAGCCAAAAACATTCAGTACTTC
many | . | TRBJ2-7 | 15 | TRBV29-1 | CSVDVVAGANYEQYF | TGCAGCGTTGATGTAGTGGCAGGGGCCAACTACGAGCAGTACTTC
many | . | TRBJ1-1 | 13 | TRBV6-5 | CASSPPMNTEAFF | TGTGCCAGCAGTCCCCCCATGAACACTGAAGCTTTCTTT
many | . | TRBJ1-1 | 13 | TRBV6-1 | CASREQLNTEAFF | TGTGCCAGCAGGGAACAGTTGAACACTGAAGCTTTCTTT
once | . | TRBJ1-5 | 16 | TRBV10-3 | CVFCESRRDSNQPQHF | TGTGTCTTCTGTGAGTCGAGGAGGGATAGCAATCAGCCCCAGCATTTT
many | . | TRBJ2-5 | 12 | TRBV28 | CASEGGPETQYF | TGTGCCAGCGAGGGGGGGCCCGAGACCCAGTACTTC
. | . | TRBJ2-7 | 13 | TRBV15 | CATSSEGPYEQYF | TGTGCCACCAGCAGTGAGGGACCCTACGAGCAGTACTTC
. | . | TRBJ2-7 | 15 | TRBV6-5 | CASSSTNRERHEQYF | TGTGCCAGCAGTTCCACTAATCGGGAGAGGCACGAGCAGTACTTC
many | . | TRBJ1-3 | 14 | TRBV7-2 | CASSPGPAGNTIYF | TGTGCCAGCAGCCCAGGGCCAGCTGGAAACACCATATATTTT
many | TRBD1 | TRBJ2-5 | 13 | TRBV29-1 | CSVVDRAQETQYF | TGCAGCGTTGTTGACAGGGCCCAAGAGACCCAGTACTTC
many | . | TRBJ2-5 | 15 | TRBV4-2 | CASSQVGDSAETQYF | TGTGCCAGCAGCCAAGTGGGCGATAGCGCGGAGACCCAGTACTTC
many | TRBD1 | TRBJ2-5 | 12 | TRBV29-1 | CSVWDSQETQYF | TGCAGCGTTTGGGACAGCCAAGAGACCCAGTACTTC
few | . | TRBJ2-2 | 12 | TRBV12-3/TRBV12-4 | CASNHNTGELFF | TGTGCCAGCAATCATAACACCGGGGAGCTGTTTTTT
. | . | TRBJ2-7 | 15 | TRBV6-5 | CASSYGRRMSGEQYF | TGTGCCAGCAGTTACGGGAGGCGTATGTCGGGCGAGCAGTACTTC
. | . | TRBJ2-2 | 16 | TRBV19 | CASSIAGIRWAGELFF | TGTGCCAGTAGTATAGCCGGGATCCGTTGGGCCGGGGAGCTGTTTTTT
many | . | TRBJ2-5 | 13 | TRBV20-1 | CSARVAGFETQYF | TGCAGTGCTAGAGTGGCGGGGTTTGAGACCCAGTACTTC
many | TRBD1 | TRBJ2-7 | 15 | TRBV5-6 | CASSAGAGGSYEQYF | TGTGCCAGCAGCGCTGGGGCAGGGGGCTCCTACGAGCAGTACTTC